This T cell receptor beta chain was recorded in a study of shared clonotypes between healthy human individuals. Genomic DNA per cell subset filled all wells of several immunoSEQ plates. In the source study's methods: Quality scores were absent from the junction-only immunoSEQ sequences, so filtering differed. Profiled with immunoSEQ multiplex PCR; TCRdb holds only in-frame clones, not every one. The V and J calls and clone size are taken from that table; D and trimming were inferred from the DNA. Of over 800,000 clones listed, 80% to 95% are singletons. The naive CD8 fraction comprised CD45RO-negative cells positively selected for CCR7 and excluded terminally differentiated effector memory CD45RA+ cells. There are 13 residues in the CDR3. Germline V gene data show CDR1 as SQVTM and CDR2 as ANQGSEA. Trimming stripped 6 bases from V and 0 bases from J, with 12 bases between.

Sequenced input: naive CD8+ T cells sorted from blood. The gene calls are TRBV29-1 and TRBJ2-7; D may be TRBD1 (6 bases). The sequence was obtained from a man under 40 in good health. Here the CDR3 reads CSVGAKSSYEQYF. DNA for the CDR3: TGCAGCGTGGGGGCCAAGAGCTCCTACGAGCAGTACTTC.